This T cell receptor (beta chain) was identified during a study of T cells after yellow fever vaccination. Whole-study context: Where fractions had low cell numbers, libraries were prepared from them with the SMART-Seq v4 Ultra Low Input RNA kit.

Notes on the study in general: Once the booster was given, most primary-vaccination clones reappeared, at more than 95% for CD4 and over 85% for CD8. CD4 and CD8 compartments shared a small share of clonotypes.

The germline V gene encodes CDR1 LNHDA and CDR2 SQIVND (reference sequence). The CDR3 is 14 amino acids. Trimming took 7 bases from V and 0 from J, leaving 13 bases between them. Conversion of TCR transcripts into cDNA relied on 5'RACE template switching, which added a universal primer site and UMIs. Via MiXCR, TCRdb re-called the 5' RACE reads, giving one row per CDR3 protein. The repertoire holds around 310,000 distinct CDR3 sequences, with 3.6% as singletons. Many counts were recorded for this clonotype. Its antigen is not known. The origin of this receptor is a young man who received the YFV17D yellow fever vaccine. This chain joins TRBV19 and TRBJ2-7; D might be TRBD1 (5 bases). Material: PBMCs, obtained on the day of the yellow fever booster vaccination. CDR3 DNA: TGTGCCAGTACCCCCACAGGAGACTCCTACGAGCAGTACTTC. Protein: CASTPTGDSYEQYF.